The entry below describes one TCR beta chain. The data derive from a study of control samples from healthy donors and cancer patients. TCRdb keeps only in-frame clones here, not all; method: immunoSEQ multiplex PCR. Altogether 110,000 to 150,000 clones are present, more than 85% being singletons, with the ten largest covering 8% to 9.5%. CDR1 is LGHNT, CDR2 FRNRAP, per germline. CDR3 length: 14 residues. Deletions cut 1 base from V and 3 bases from J, with 7 bases between. The gene calls are TRBV12-5 and TRBJ2-1; D not certain. The sequenced sample consisted of blood. This clonotype was obtained from a woman aged 25-40 years in good health. CDR3 loop: CASGLEASYNEQFF. CDR3 DNA sequence: TGTGCTAGTGGTTTGGAGGCCAGCTACAATGAGCAGTTCTTC.